What follows are 26 T cell receptor beta chains derived from one specimen sequenced in a study of technical replicates of blood from a few donors. The method was immunoSEQ multiplex PCR; TCRdb's version includes in-frame clones alone and lacks a portion of them. This table has over 75,000 clones, approximately 96% appearing once. Sequencing was carried out using T cells isolated from PBMCs. The receptor set was obtained from a human donor in good health.

The V and J genes are TRBV7-8 and TRBJ1-2, with TRBD1 as a possible D gene (5 bases). The CDR3 length is 13 residues. CDR1 SGHVS and CDR2 FQNEAQ come from the germline V gene. V lost 4 bases and J 8 bases, leaving 14 bases between the germline ends. This CDR3 is CASSSPGGVGYTF. CDR3 coding DNA: TGTGCCAGCAGCTCCCCGGGGGGGGTCGGCTACACCTTC.

This clone was counted only a few times. The chain couples TRBV2 to TRBJ2-4; D not resolved. The germline V gene has CDR1 SNHLY and CDR2 FYNNEI. The germline V and J ends were trimmed by 3 bases and 10 bases, with 16 bases remaining between them. This CDR3 is 14 amino acids long. CDR3 protein: CASSEEIPMIIQYF. DNA of the CDR3: TGTGCCAGCAGTGAGGAGATCCCAATGATAATTCAGTACTTC.

The chain couples TRBV30 to TRBJ1-1; D perhaps matches TRBD1 (6 bases). V was cut by 3 bases and J by 3 bases, with 14 bases left in between. From germline, CDR1 is GTSNPN and CDR2 SVGIG (reference sequence). The CDR3 is 14 residues long. The CDR3 coding sequence is TGTGCCTGGAGGACCGGGCAGGGGTACACTGAAGCTTTCTTT. Protein sequence: CAWRTGQGYTEAFF.

V and J are TRBV6-1 and TRBJ1-5, with TRBD1 matching 7 bases. CDR3 length: 18 residues. CDR1 and CDR2 (germline): MNHNS, SASEGT. Germline trimming cut 5 bases from V and 1 base from J; bases unmatched to any gene: 14. The CDR3 loop is CASSQGRDSRRSNQPQHF. The DNA of the CDR3 is TGTGCCAGCAGTCAAGGCCGGGACAGTCGAAGGAGCAATCAGCCCCAGCATTTT.

The V and J genes are TRBV13 and TRBJ2-2, with D tentatively TRBD2 (5 bases). The CDR3 runs 16 residues. Trimming stripped 2 bases from V and 1 base from J, with 11 bases between. Germline CDR1 is PRHDT and CDR2 is FYEKMQ (reference sequence). CDR3 sequence reads: CASSLSYAGNTGELFF. CDR3 DNA sequence: TGTGCCAGCAGCTTATCCTACGCGGGGAACACCGGGGAGCTGTTTTTT.

This chain uses TRBV5-5 with TRBJ1-4, with D unclear. Germline values: CDR1 SGHKS, CDR2 YYEKEE (reference sequence). V lost 1 base, J lost 7 bases, and 8 bases lay in between. This CDR3 is 13 amino acids long. For the CDR3, the DNA is TGTGCCAGCAGCTTGATACTTATTGAAAAACTGTTTTTT. Protein: CASSLILIEKLFF.

The V and J genes are TRBV25-1 and TRBJ2-3; D is ambiguous. Germline V lookup: CDR1 MGHDK, CDR2 SYGVNS. The V and J ends lost 1 base and 1 base respectively, with 6 bases between them. The length of the CDR3 is 14 residues. The CDR3 sequence is CASSELTGTDTQYF. CDR3 in DNA: TGTGCCAGCAGTGAATTGACTGGCACAGATACGCAGTATTTT.

The chain combines TRBV7-9 with TRBJ1-2; 8 bases are a match to TRBD1. Germline-derived CDR1 and CDR2 are SEHNR and FQNEAQ (reference sequence). V shed 2 bases and J 3 bases; nucleotides not matched to a gene: 8. The CDR3 contains 16 residues. As DNA, the CDR3 is TGTGCCAGCAGCTTACAAAAGGGACAGGTGGACTATGGCTACACCTTC. The encoded protein is CASSLQKGQVDYGYTF.

This sequence joins TRBV28 and TRBJ2-7; the match to TRBD2 covers 7 bases. CDR1 is MDHEN and CDR2 is SYDVKM in the germline V gene. The CDR3 has 15 amino acids. The V segment lost 7 bases and the J segment 4 bases; nucleotides outside the gene matches: 13. The CDR3 reads CASNTLAGGRYEQYF. For the CDR3, the DNA is TGTGCCAGCAATACCTTAGCGGGCGGCCGATACGAGCAGTACTTC.

The chain employs TRBV7-3 and TRBJ1-1; 10 nucleotides line up with TRBD1. The CDR3 spans 15 residues. Trimming at V came to 4 bases and at J to 5 bases, leaving 7 bases not matched to a gene. From germline, CDR1 is SGHTA and CDR2 FQGTGA. In DNA form, the CDR3 reads TGTGCCAGCAGCTCACCGGGACAGGGGATAACTGAAGCTTTCTTT. As protein: CASSSPGQGITEAFF. The variable domain in full, with the rest retrieved from reference TRBV7-3 and TRBJ1-1, is GAGVSQTPSNKVTEKGKYVELRCDPISGHTALYWYRQSLGQGPEFLIYFQGTGAADDSGLPNDRFFAVRPEGSVSTLKIQRTERGDSAVYLCASSSPGQGITEAFFGQGTRLTVV.

The V gene is TRBV7-3, the J gene TRBJ2-2, with 8 bases lining up with TRBD2. V lost 5 bases and J lost 4; bases outside the gene matches: 6. The CDR3 spans 15 residues. Germline CDR1 and CDR2: SGHTA and FQGTGA. The chain's CDR3 is CASSPTGTSTGELFF. In DNA form, the CDR3 reads TGTGCCAGCAGCCCCACCGGGACTAGCACCGGGGAGCTGTTTTTT.

The chain is built from TRBV6-5 and TRBJ2-5; 7 bases fit TRBD1. V gave up 0 bases and J gave up 5 bases; unmatched junction bases: 3. The germline V gene encodes CDR1 MNHEY and CDR2 SVGAGI. This CDR3 region has 14 residues. The CDR3 region has the DNA TGTGCCAGCAGTTACTCGGCCAGGGGGGAGACCCAGTACTTC. This encodes CASSYSARGETQYF.

V gene TRBV4-2 combines with J gene TRBJ2-7; a possible D gene is TRBD2 (5 bases). Trimming removed 1 base from V and 2 bases from J, with 6 bases in between. From germline, CDR1 is LGHNA and CDR2 YNFKEQ. CDR3 length: 13 amino acids. The CDR3 coding sequence is TGTGCCAGCAGCCAAGCGGAGGCCTACGAGCAGTACTTC. Translation: CASSQAEAYEQYF.

The chain joins TRBV7-9 to TRBJ1-2; D possibly corresponds to TRBD1 (5 bases). CDR3 length: 14 residues. V dropped 1 base and J dropped 5 bases, with 11 bases sitting between them. The germline V gene has CDR1 SEHNR and CDR2 FQNEAQ (reference sequence). This CDR3 reads CASSLGPGWYGYTF. DNA for the CDR3: TGTGCCAGCAGCTTAGGCCCAGGGTGGTATGGCTACACCTTC. The full variable domain, with the rest looked up from reference TRBV7-9 and TRBJ1-2, is DTGVSQNPRHKITKRGQNVTFRCDPISEHNRLYWYRQTLGQGPEFLTYFQNEAQLEKSRLLSDRFSAERPKGSFSTLEIQRTEQGDSAMYLCASSLGPGWYGYTFGSGTRLTVV.

The chain carries TRBV6-1 and TRBJ1-2; perhaps TRBD1 as D (6 bases). Per the germline V gene, CDR1 is MNHNS and CDR2 is SASEGT. V lost 6 bases, J lost 6 bases, and 17 bases lay in between. There are 14 residues in the CDR3. In DNA, the CDR3 is TGTGCCAGCAGCGAACTAAGGGGGTTTGATGGCTACACCTTC. Translated, it gives CASSELRGFDGYTF.

About this clone itself: Compared with germline, one end of the junction differs, possibly owing to a read error. The V and J genes are TRBV7-7 and TRBJ2-2; 9 bases agree with TRBD1. CDR1 and CDR2 (germline): SSHAT, FNYEAQ (reference sequence). This CDR3 is 16 amino acids long. The CDR3 DNA follows: TGTGCTAGCAGCTTAGAGAGGACAGGGGTCACCGGGGAGCTGTTTTTT. Its translation is CASSLERTGVTGELFF.

The chain joins TRBV20-1 to TRBJ1-2; D gene unclear. The CDR3 spans 10 residues. The germline V gene has CDR1 DFQATT and CDR2 SNEGSKA (reference sequence). Trimming removed 3 bases at V and 8 bases at J, with 7 bases between. CDR3 residues: CSASSSGYTF. The CDR3 region has the DNA TGCAGTGCTAGTAGTTCCGGCTACACCTTC.

The rearrangement links TRBV4-2 to TRBJ1-1; the D gene is possibly TRBD1 (6 bases). The ends were cut back, 4 bases at V and 5 bases at J, with 17 bases in the middle. Germline V gene lookup returns CDR1 LGHNA and CDR2 YNFKEQ. There are 15 residues in the CDR3. CDR3 amino acids: CASSPRGGGRTEAFF. CDR3 coding DNA: TGTGCCAGCAGCCCCCGAGGGGGGGGAAGGACTGAAGCTTTCTTT.

V gene TRBV7-6 combines with J gene TRBJ1-4, with 8 bases identical to TRBD1. Trimming removed 1 base from V and 8 bases from J; junction bases left unmatched: 0. This CDR3 contains 13 residues. Germline V gene data show CDR1 as SGHVS and CDR2 as FNYEAQ. CDR3 sequence: CASSLGTGEKLFF. CDR3 DNA sequence: TGTGCCAGCAGCTTAGGGACAGGGGAAAAACTGTTTTTT. The whole variable domain, remainder taken from reference TRBV7-6 and TRBJ1-4, is GAGVSQSPRYKVTKRGQDVALRCDPISGHVSLYWYRQALGQGPEFLTYFNYEAQQDKSGLPNDRFSAERPEGSISTLTIQRTEQRDSAMYRCASSLGTGEKLFFGSGTQLSVL.

The chain is built from TRBV2 and TRBJ1-1; TRBD1 might be the D (6 bases). This CDR3 region has 15 residues. Between the trimmed V and J ends, which lost 8 bases and 1 base, there was a span of 17 bases. Per germline, CDR1 SNHLY and CDR2 FYNNEI. CDR3 coding DNA: TGTGCCAGCCAAGGATTCGGGACAACGAACACTGAAGCTTTCTTT. This gives the protein CASQGFGTTNTEAFF.

The chain carries TRBV4-3 and TRBJ1-1, with D perhaps TRBD1 (5 bases). The CDR3 runs to 13 residues. The V gene lost 1 base and the J gene lost 10 bases, with 13 bases spanning the gap. The germline gives CDR1 LGHNA, CDR2 YSLEER. CDR3 in DNA: TGCGCCAGCAGCCAAGCTCAGGGTCGCCGAGCTTTCTTT. This translates into CASSQAQGRRAFF.

This chain joins TRBV7-3 and TRBJ2-1, with D perhaps TRBD2 (6 bases). Germline V CDR1 and CDR2: SGHTA, FQGTGA. V lost 3 bases, J lost 4 bases, and 10 bases lay in between. The CDR3 sequence is 14 residues long. The CDR3 is CASSLWRDYNEQFF. Written as DNA, the CDR3 is TGTGCCAGCAGCTTGTGGCGGGATTACAATGAGCAGTTCTTC. The complete variable domain, with remaining parts taken from reference TRBV7-3 and TRBJ2-1, reads GAGVSQTPSNKVTEKGKYVELRCDPISGHTALYWYRQSLGQGPEFLIYFQGTGAADDSGLPNDRFFAVRPEGSVSTLKIQRTERGDSAVYLCASSLWRDYNEQFFGPGTRLTVL.

This chain links TRBV4-2 with TRBJ2-1; perhaps TRBD2 as D (5 bases). Germline lookup yields CDR1 LGHNA and CDR2 YNFKEQ. With 2 bases removed from V and 0 bases from J, the gap between germline ends came to 14 bases. The CDR3 sequence is 17 residues long. The CDR3 DNA reads as TGTGCCAGCAGCCAACTAGGCGGGCCGAGCTCCTACAATGAGCAGTTCTTC. This codes for CASSQLGGPSSYNEQFF.

This clone was counted a single time. The V gene is TRBV4-1, the J gene TRBJ2-6; 12 bases align to TRBD1. With V trimmed by 3 bases and J by 1 base, 10 bases remained unmatched. This CDR3 has 20 amino acids. The germline gives CDR1 MGHRA, CDR2 YSYEKL. CDR3 amino acids: CASSQYRPGQGASGANVLTF. CDR3 nucleotides: TGCGCCAGCAGCCAGTATCGACCGGGACAGGGGGCTTCTGGGGCCAACGTCCTGACTTTC.

The V and J genes are TRBV5-4 and TRBJ2-4; perhaps TRBD1 as D (5 bases). The CDR3 covers 13 residues. Germline CDR1 reads SGHNT; CDR2 reads YYREEE (reference sequence). Trimming took off 2 bases at V and 8 bases at J, with 11 bases between the two ends. The CDR3 loop is CASSFTGADIQYF. Written as DNA, the CDR3 is TGTGCCAGCAGCTTTACAGGCGCGGACATTCAGTACTTC. Variable domain in full (rest from reference TRBV5-4 and TRBJ2-4): ETGVTQSPTHLIKTRGQQVTLRCSSQSGHNTVSWYQQALGQGPQFIFQYYREEENGRGNFPPRFSGLQFPNYSSELNVNALELDDSALYLCASSFTGADIQYFGAGTRLSVL.

This chain joins TRBV7-2 and TRBJ1-5; 7 nucleotides agree with TRBD1. V lost 2 bases and J lost 4; bases outside the gene matches: 5. Germline V gene sequence: CDR1 SGHTA, CDR2 FQGNSA. The CDR3 totals 15 residues. This chain's CDR3 is CASSLTPTGNQPQHF. The CDR3 region has the DNA TGTGCCAGCAGCTTAACCCCGACAGGGAATCAGCCCCAGCATTTT.